Listed below are T cell receptor beta chains from one sample, sequenced in a study of OX40 agonist ivuxolimab in advanced cancers. Assay used: immunoSEQ multiplex PCR; TCRdb lists only in-frame clones, some missing. Here the sample spans about 46,000 clones, 80% to 90% being singletons. The sample was CD4+ or CD8+ T cells sorted from blood, taken in a trial of the OX40 agonist ivuxolimab. The receptors originated from an adult with an advanced solid tumor such as melanoma, head and neck, liver or kidney cancer. CDR3s include the opening cysteine and the closing phenylalanine or tryptophan. D genes are given only for firm matches. Expanded clones get a size class; other rows say once, few or many, or leave the size out.

CDR3aa | CDR3nt | v_gene | abundance | j_gene | d_gene
CASSPPPDRGAVSF | TGTGCCAGCAGTCCACCCCCCGACAGGGGGGCTGTGTCCTTC | TRBV6-6 | . | TRBJ2-7 | TRBD1
CASSQGGGLTSNTEAFF | TGTGCCAGCAGCCAGGGGGGTGGTCTGACGTCGAACACTGAAGCTTTCTTT | TRBV9 | . | TRBJ1-1 | TRBD1
CASREREGFYNEQFF | TGTGCCAGCAGGGAGCGGGAGGGGTTCTACAATGAGCAGTTCTTC | TRBV2 | . | TRBJ2-1 | TRBD2
CASSWGGAVKNTGELFF | TGTGCCAGCAGCTGGGGCGGAGCGGTAAAGAACACCGGGGAGCTGTTTTTT | TRBV5-4 | . | TRBJ2-2 | .
CASRDSSTDTQYF | TGTGCCAGTCGGGACAGTAGCACAGATACGCAGTATTTT | TRBV19 | . | TRBJ2-3 | TRBD1
CASKSPPDSYEQYF | TGTGCCAGCAAATCACCCCCTGACAGTTACGAGCAGTACTTC | TRBV27 | . | TRBJ2-7 | .
CASSRWVGNQPQHF | TGCGCCAGCAGCCGATGGGTGGGCAATCAGCCCCAGCATTTT | TRBV4-1 | . | TRBJ1-5 | .
CASSTAGTGPNEKLFF | TGTGCCAGTAGTACAGCCGGGACAGGCCCTAATGAAAAACTGTTTTTT | TRBV19 | once | TRBJ1-4 | TRBD1
CASRENGGEVTEAFF | TGTGCCAGCAGGGAGAATGGGGGTGAGGTCACTGAAGCTTTCTTT | TRBV6-1 | . | TRBJ1-1 | .
CASSRGQGGFSDTQYF | TGTGCCAGCAGCAGAGGACAGGGGGGTTTCTCAGATACGCAGTATTTT | TRBV7-2 | . | TRBJ2-3 | TRBD1
CASSQDPGSLETQYF | TGTGCCAGCAGCCAAGATCCGGGTTCCTTGGAGACCCAGTACTTC | TRBV4-2 | . | TRBJ2-5 | .
CASSPPSGILGSEKLFF | TGTGCCAGCTCACCACCATCAGGGATTTTGGGCAGTGAAAAACTGTTTTTT | TRBV18 | . | TRBJ1-4 | .
CASSSGTGAAHEQFF | TGTGCCAGCAGCTCTGGGACAGGGGCCGCGCATGAGCAGTTCTTC | TRBV7-8 | . | TRBJ2-1 | TRBD1
CASRTSGTVNTEAFF | TGTGCCAGCAGAACCTCTGGGACGGTGAACACTGAAGCTTTCTTT | TRBV14 | . | TRBJ1-1 | .
CASSYSGRGKNIQYF | TGTGCCAGCAGTTACTCGGGCAGGGGCAAAAACATTCAGTACTTC | TRBV6-5 | . | TRBJ2-4 | .
CAWTSGGGGWKTQYF | TGTGCCTGGACCTCAGGAGGGGGAGGATGGAAGACCCAGTACTTC | TRBV30 | . | TRBJ2-5 | .
CASSFPGWETQYF | TGTGCCAGCAGCTTTCCGGGGTGGGAGACCCAGTACTTC | TRBV5-6 | . | TRBJ2-5 | .
CASKISTGRADTQYF | TGCGCCAGCAAAATCTCAACAGGGCGGGCAGATACGCAGTATTTT | TRBV5-1 | . | TRBJ2-3 | .
CASSLEQGVRYGYTF | TGCGCCAGCAGCTTGGAACAGGGAGTGCGCTATGGCTACACCTTC | TRBV5-1 | . | TRBJ1-2 | .
CASSFPGTSKGNTIYF | TGTGCCAGCAGCTTCCCCGGGACATCAAAGGGAAACACCATATATTTT | TRBV11-2 | . | TRBJ1-3 | .
CAISERVEIQAKNIQYF | TGTGCCATCAGTGAGCGGGTTGAAATCCAAGCCAAAAACATTCAGTACTTC | TRBV10-3 | . | TRBJ2-4 | .
CATSRDKARVNEKLFF | TGTGCCACCAGCAGAGATAAAGCCAGAGTTAATGAAAAACTGTTTTTT | TRBV15 | . | TRBJ1-4 | .
CASSPSVRDRGRGYTF | TGTGCCAGTAGTCCTAGTGTCCGGGACAGGGGGCGCGGCTACACCTTC | TRBV19 | . | TRBJ1-2 | TRBD1
CASSPGLAGGYEQYF | TGTGCCAGCAGCCCCGGACTAGCGGGAGGGTACGAGCAGTACTTC | TRBV6-5 | . | TRBJ2-7 | TRBD2
CALQLAGYNEQFF | TGTGCCTTACAACTAGCGGGTTACAATGAGCAGTTCTTC | TRBV30 | . | TRBJ2-1 | TRBD2
CASSQMSPGQEQFF | TGTGCCAGCAGCCAAATGAGCCCGGGACAGGAGCAGTTCTTC | TRBV14 | . | TRBJ2-1 | TRBD1
CASSFSSYEQYF | TGTGCCAGCAGCTTTAGCTCCTACGAGCAGTACTTC | TRBV7-2 | . | TRBJ2-7 | .
CASSPSGEGGGELFF | TGTGCCAGCAGCCCTAGTGGGGAAGGAGGCGGGGAGCTGTTTTTT | TRBV7-2 | few | TRBJ2-2 | .
CASNRDPHARNYTF | TGCGCCTCGAACCGAGACCCCCACGCGAGAAACTACACCTTC | TRBV4-1 | . | TRBJ1-2 | .
CAISGPDSSGIYEQYF | TGTGCCATCAGTGGGCCCGACTCCTCGGGGATCTACGAGCAGTACTTC | TRBV10-3 | . | TRBJ2-7 | .
CAMKGDGGETQYF | TGTGCCATGAAGGGGGACGGAGGAGAGACCCAGTACTTC | TRBV2 | . | TRBJ2-5 | .
CASSSTGTDYEQYF | TGTGCCAGCAGCTCAACCGGGACAGACTACGAGCAGTACTTC | TRBV7-2 | . | TRBJ2-7 | TRBD1
CATSWGETQYF | TGTGCCACCAGCTGGGGAGAGACCCAGTACTTC | TRBV15 | . | TRBJ2-5 | .
CASSGVRGSSYEQYF | TGTGCCAGCAGCGGGGTCAGGGGCAGCTCCTACGAGCAGTACTTC | TRBV7-9 | . | TRBJ2-7 | .
CASSEILGHTGELFF | TGTGCCAGCAGTGAAATTCTAGGGCACACCGGGGAGCTGTTTTTT | TRBV6-1 | . | TRBJ2-2 | .
CASSLNSLRGYTF | TGTGCCAGCAGTTTAAACTCACTTAGGGGCTACACCTTC | TRBV28 | . | TRBJ1-2 | .
CASSLQGGTDTQYF | TGTGCCAGCAGCTTGCAAGGGGGCACAGATACGCAGTATTTT | TRBV5-6 | . | TRBJ2-3 | .
CASSLGRSGGSSPLHF | TGCGCCAGCAGCTTGGGCCGTTCAGGGGGGAGTTCACCCCTCCACTTT | TRBV5-1 | . | TRBJ1-6 | TRBD1
CASTDQPGAADTQYF | TGTGCCAGCACCGACCAACCCGGGGCGGCAGATACGCAGTATTTT | TRBV5-4 | . | TRBJ2-3 | .
CASSAVDRLYGYTF | TGTGCCAGCTCAGCAGTGGACAGGCTCTATGGCTACACCTTC | TRBV18 | . | TRBJ1-2 | TRBD1
CASSLSGIGYGYTF | TGTGCCAGCAGTTTATCAGGGATTGGCTATGGCTACACCTTC | TRBV28 | . | TRBJ1-2 | .
CASSLDGSYEQYF | TGTGCCAGCAGCCTGGACGGCTCCTACGAGCAGTACTTC | TRBV7-9 | . | TRBJ2-7 | .
CASSITSGRSNEQFF | TGCGCCAGCAGCATTACTAGCGGGAGGTCCAATGAGCAGTTCTTC | TRBV5-1 | . | TRBJ2-1 | TRBD2
CASRLTGTVNYGYTF | TGTGCCAGCAGACTTACCGGGACGGTTAACTATGGCTACACCTTC | TRBV6-5 | . | TRBJ1-2 | .
CASSILQAGPTKNIQYF | TGTGCCAGTAGTATCCTTCAAGCGGGACCTACCAAAAACATTCAGTACTTC | TRBV19 | . | TRBJ2-4 | TRBD2
CASSESQAMAYEQYF | TGTGCCAGCAGTGAATCCCAGGCCATGGCCTACGAGCAGTACTTC | TRBV2 | . | TRBJ2-7 | .
CASSNRDYGYTF | TGTGCCAGCAGCAACAGGGACTATGGCTACACCTTC | TRBV7-9 | . | TRBJ1-2 | .
CASSVQAGGQFF | TGTGCCAGCAGTGTACAGGCGGGCGGGCAGTTCTTC | TRBV2 | . | TRBJ2-1 | .
CASSLGDSGGQPQHF | TGCGCCAGCAGCTTGGGCGACAGTGGAGGTCAGCCCCAGCATTTT | TRBV5-1 | . | TRBJ1-5 | .
CSVEGVTSGTDTQYF | TGCAGCGTTGAAGGGGTCACTAGCGGGACCGATACGCAGTATTTT | TRBV29-1 | . | TRBJ2-3 | TRBD2
CASNYHGTGGQETQYF | TGCGCCAGCAACTATCACGGGACAGGGGGCCAAGAGACCCAGTACTTC | TRBV4-1 | . | TRBJ2-5 | TRBD1
CASSGLAGGPHEQFF | TGCGCCAGCAGTGGACTAGCGGGAGGGCCCCATGAGCAGTTCTTC | TRBV10-1 | . | TRBJ2-1 | TRBD2
CAWSVGGSRYEQYF | TGTGCCTGGAGTGTAGGCGGGAGTAGATACGAGCAGTACTTC | TRBV30 | . | TRBJ2-7 | TRBD2
CASNRGLAGGLTGELFF | TGTGCCAGTAACCGGGGACTAGCGGGAGGGCTTACCGGGGAGCTGTTTTTT | TRBV19 | . | TRBJ2-2 | TRBD2
CASSPPLGGDTQYF | TGTGCCAGCAGCCCCCCTTTGGGGGGAGATACGCAGTATTTT | TRBV7-9 | once | TRBJ2-3 | .
CASSPGGDTQYF | TGTGCCAGCAGCCCTGGGGGAGATACGCAGTATTTT | TRBV11-3 | . | TRBJ2-3 | .
CATSRGSAGENEQYF | TGTGCCACCAGCAGAGGTTCGGCGGGAGAAAACGAGCAGTACTTC | TRBV15 | . | TRBJ2-7 | TRBD2
CASSRPDPDDSPFF | TGTGCCAGCTCTCGTCCTGACCCCGATGATAGTCCGTTCTTC | TRBV25-1 | . | TRBJ2-1 | .
CASSLTGGSTDTQYF | TGTGCCAGTAGTCTAACAGGGGGCAGCACAGATACGCAGTATTTT | TRBV19 | . | TRBJ2-3 | TRBD1
CASSSGTSGTDEQFF | TGTGCCAGCAGCTCCGGGACTAGCGGGACGGATGAGCAGTTCTTC | TRBV7-9 | . | TRBJ2-1 | TRBD2